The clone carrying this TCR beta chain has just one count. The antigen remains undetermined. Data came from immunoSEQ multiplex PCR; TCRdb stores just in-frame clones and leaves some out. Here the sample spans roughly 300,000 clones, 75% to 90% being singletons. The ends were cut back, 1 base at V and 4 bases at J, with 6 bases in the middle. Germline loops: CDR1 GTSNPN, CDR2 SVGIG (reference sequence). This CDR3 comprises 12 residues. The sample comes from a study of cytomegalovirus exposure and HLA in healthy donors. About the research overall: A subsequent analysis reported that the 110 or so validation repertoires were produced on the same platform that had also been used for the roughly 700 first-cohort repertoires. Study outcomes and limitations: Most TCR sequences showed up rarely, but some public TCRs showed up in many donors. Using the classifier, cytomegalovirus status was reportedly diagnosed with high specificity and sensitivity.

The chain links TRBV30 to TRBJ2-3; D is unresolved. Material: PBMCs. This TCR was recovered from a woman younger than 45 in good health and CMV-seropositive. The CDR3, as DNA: TGTGCCTGGAGTGCCAAAGCAGATACGCAGTATTTT. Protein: CAWSAKADTQYF.